The 9 T cell receptor beta chains listed next were all sequenced from one sample in a study of post-analysis software for immune sequencing data. Study results and limitations: Elevated frequency relative to controls characterized roughly 5 TRBV segments in patients, TRBV5-6, TRBV5-1 and TRBV20-1 among them.

Sequencing libraries made from TCR beta cDNA carried unique molecular identifiers. TCRdb re-derived calls from the PCR reads in MiXCR, one entry per CDR3 protein. This table has roughly 540,000 distinct CDR3 sequences, 34% appearing once. These receptors lack a known antigen. Material: blood. These TCRs come from a girl between 2 and 17 years old with multiple sclerosis.

This clonotype was seen a few times. J is TRBJ2-7 and V is TRBV12-3 or TRBV12-4, with 11 bases matching TRBD2. The J call may be in error: the DNA end matches TRBJ2-5 better. The CDR3 contains 17 residues. This chain's CDR3 is CASSPSVIAGGPGTQYF. CDR3 DNA: TGTGCCAGCAGTCCCTCTGTGATAGCGGGGGGGCCGGGGACCCAGTACTTC.

The chain has TRBV5-1 and TRBJ2-4, with D hard to call. Germline V lookup: CDR1 SGHRS, CDR2 YFSETQ. The CDR3 runs to 16 residues. The V end lost 0 bases, the J end lost 3 bases, and 13 bases lay between the germline ends. The DNA of the CDR3 is TGCGCCAGCAGCTTGGGGAGTAGCTCTTACAAAAACATTCAGTACTTC. It specifies CASSLGSSSYKNIQYF.

The chain uses TRBV29-1 and TRBJ2-7; D is possibly TRBD2 (7 bases). The J call is in doubt because the DNA end fits TRBJ2-5 better. Germline V CDR1 and CDR2: SQVTM, ANQGSEA. The CDR3 sequence is 14 residues long. CDR3 sequence reads: CSVEIQGGGETQYF. CDR3 DNA sequence: TGCAGCGTTGAGATACAGGGAGGGGGAGAGACCCAGTACTTC.

The chain uses TRBV5-5 and TRBJ1-4; D is perhaps TRBD1 (5 bases). V was trimmed by 0 bases and J by 8 bases, leaving 11 bases between them. From germline, CDR1 is SGHKS and CDR2 YYEKEE (reference sequence). The CDR3 sequence is 14 residues long. The CDR3 DNA follows: TGTGCCAGCAGCTTGGTAGGGGATGAAGAAAAACTGTTTTTT. It specifies CASSLVGDEEKLFF.

The CDR3 DNA sequence: TGTGCCAGCAGTTACTCCCCCGGGGAAAAAAACATTCAGTACTTC. It translates to CASSYSPGEKNIQYF. This chain links TRBV6-6 with TRBJ2-4; D is perhaps TRBD2 (5 bases). Germline V gene data show CDR1 as MNHNY and CDR2 as SVGAGI (reference sequence). V was clipped by 0 bases and J by 4 bases, with 10 bases between them. The CDR3 runs 15 residues.

The chain has TRBV5-1 and TRBJ1-4; 7 nucleotides line up with TRBD1. Germline loops: CDR1 SGHRS, CDR2 YFSETQ. This CDR3 comprises 13 residues. The ends lost 5 bases at V and 7 bases at J; junction bases unmatched: 5. The chain's CDR3 is CASSWTGGEKLFF. The DNA for the CDR3 is TGCGCCAGCAGTTGGACAGGTGGTGAAAAACTGTTTTTT.

J is TRBJ2-1 and V is TRBV10-3, with TRBD2 as a possible D gene (5 bases). The germline V gene encodes CDR1 ENHRY and CDR2 SYGVKD. Between the trimmed V and J ends, which lost 3 bases and 8 bases, there was a span of 17 bases. The CDR3 consists of 15 residues. The CDR3 loop is CAISDPRVGKDEQFF. CDR3 sequence (DNA): TGTGCCATCAGTGATCCCCGGGTCGGGAAGGATGAGCAGTTCTTC.

As for this clonotype: With a much larger clone just one base away, this may be a read error. The chain combines TRBV2 with TRBJ1-5; no firm D call. Trimming shortened V by 6 bases and J by 4 bases, and 16 bases separated the two germline ends. CDR1 is SNHLY and CDR2 is FYNNEI in the germline V gene. The length of the CDR3 is 15 residues. DNA of the CDR3: TGTGCCAGCAGGGTTGATCAGGAATGGAATCAGCCCCAGCATTTT. It is translated as CASRVDQEWNQPQHF.

This clonotype has a handful of counts. The chain recombines TRBV5-6 with TRBJ2-5, with D possibly TRBD1 on 5 matching bases. V shed 0 bases and J shed 7 bases, with 10 bases lying between them. Per the germline V gene, CDR1 is SGHDT and CDR2 is YYEEEE. The CDR3 has 13 amino acids. The CDR3 coding sequence is TGTGCCAGCAGCTTGGGGGGCCCCAGGACCCAGTACTTC. It encodes CASSLGGPRTQYF.